The 29 T cell receptor beta chains reported below all come from one sample, sequenced in a study of Graves' ophthalmopathy and Graves' hyperthyroidism. Amplification targeted the TCR beta CDR3 regions, with RNA transcripts as the source material. A first-round RT-PCR used HTBI primers, followed by a second-round multiplex PCR. TCRdb independently ran MiXCR on the multiplex PCR reads; one entry per CDR3 protein. Among roughly 410,000 distinct CDR3 sequences listed, 15% were seen once. The sample taken for sequencing was peripheral blood. The receptors were gathered from a woman aged 18 to 35 with stable Graves' hyperthyroidism.

This clonotype was counted between two and nine times. V gene TRBV2 combines with J gene TRBJ1-1; D perhaps matches TRBD1 (5 bases). Germline V CDR1 and CDR2: SNHLY, FYNNEI. The CDR3 has 14 residues. The ends were cut back, 9 bases at V and 4 bases at J, with 18 bases in the middle. CDR3 residues: CASLLKEGSTEAFF. The CDR3 nucleotides are TGTGCCAGTCTCCTCAAGGAGGGGAGCACTGAAGCTTTCTTT.

This clonotype occurred many times. V gene TRBV12-3 or TRBV12-4 combines with J gene TRBJ1-6, with a weak D call TRBD1 (5 bases). V was trimmed by 3 bases and J by 5 bases, leaving 11 bases between them. This CDR3 has 15 amino acids. The CDR3: CASSLRTTHNSPLHF. The DNA of the CDR3 is TGTGCCAGCAGTTTGAGGACAACCCATAATTCACCCCTCCACTTT.

This clonotype has ten or more counts. The rearrangement uses TRBV7-2 and TRBJ2-7; the match to TRBD1 covers 7 bases. CDR1 and CDR2 (germline): SGHTA, FQGNSA. V gave up 5 bases and J gave up 4 bases; unmatched junction bases: 5. This CDR3 is 13 amino acids long. In nucleotides, the CDR3 is TGTGCCAGCAGCCAGCGACAGGGTTACGAGCAGTACTTC. Translating it yields CASSQRQGYEQYF.

In this sample, this clonotype turned up many times. The chain carries TRBV5-6 and TRBJ2-5; D is uncertain. Germline CDR1 reads SGHDT; CDR2 reads YYEEEE. Trimming shortened V by 4 bases and J by 5 bases, and 15 bases separated the two germline ends. The CDR3 consists of 14 residues. CDR3 sequence: CASSIPSVRETQYF. CDR3 DNA sequence: TGTGCCAGCAGCATCCCCTCCGTGAGGGAGACCCAGTACTTC.

This clonotype was picked up many times. The CDR3 nucleotides read TGTGCCAGCAGACTCGGGGCCATCTCCTACGAGCAGTACTTC. Translation: CASRLGAISYEQYF. The gene calls are TRBV6-2 or TRBV6-3 and TRBJ2-7, with D possibly being TRBD1 or TRBD2 (5 bases each). Germline V lookup: CDR1 MNHEY, CDR2 SVGEGT. The CDR3 runs 14 residues. V shed 6 bases and J shed 0 bases, with 12 bases lying between them.

Notes on this clonotype: A read error may account for a junction end that differs from germline. The chain has TRBV6-2 or TRBV6-3 and TRBJ1-2, with D unresolved. The CDR3 sequence is 13 residues long. CDR1 and CDR2 from the germline V gene are MNHEY and SVGEGT. The CDR3 DNA sequence: TGTTCCAGCAGCGACCCGCCTAACTATGGCTACACCTTC. It translates to CSSSDPPNYGYTF.

This clonotype occurred many times. The chain links TRBV9 to TRBJ2-2, with D possibly TRBD2 on 6 matching bases. From germline, CDR1 is SGDLS and CDR2 YYNGEE. V lost 4 bases to trimming and J lost 4 bases, with 17 bases between them. The CDR3 has 16 amino acids. CDR3 coding DNA: TGTGCCAGCAGCACCGTCGGGGTAGCGGTCACCGGGGAGCTGTTTTTT. Translating it yields CASSTVGVAVTGELFF.

This clonotype was counted many times. The chain uses TRBV25-1 and TRBJ1-1, with D perhaps TRBD1 (5 bases). There are 16 residues in the CDR3. V gave up 0 bases and J gave up 1 base, with 12 bases separating them. CDR1 and CDR2 from the germline V gene are MGHDK and SYGVNS. CDR3 amino acids: CASSEYKGAANTEAFF. DNA of the CDR3: TGTGCCAGCAGTGAATATAAAGGGGCCGCGAACACTGAAGCTTTCTTT.

Concerning this clonotype: A clone one base away is much larger, so this may be a read error. As DNA, the CDR3 is TGTGCCAGACCTCATGGGGCAGGAGACCCCTACGAGCAGTACTTC. Translated, it gives CARPHGAGDPYEQYF. The rearrangement joins TRBV19 to TRBJ2-7; D is possibly TRBD1 (5 bases). The CDR3 consists of 15 residues. Germline CDR1 reads LNHDA; CDR2 reads SQIVND (reference sequence). Trimming shortened V by 9 bases and J by 2 bases, and 20 bases separated the two germline ends.

At least ten counts were recorded for this clonotype. The chain employs TRBV10-3 and TRBJ1-5, with a possible D match to TRBD1 (5 bases). The V end lost 0 bases, the J end lost 3 bases, and 9 bases lay between the germline ends. The length of the CDR3 is 15 residues. In germline, CDR1 is ENHRY, CDR2 SYGVKD. The CDR3 DNA reads as TGTGCCATCAGTGAGTCAAGGGGATACAATCAGCCCCAGCATTTT. Residues: CAISESRGYNQPQHF.

The V and J genes are TRBV7-2 and TRBJ2-7, with D unclear. V lost 8 bases and J 3 bases, leaving 8 bases between the germline ends. CDR1 and CDR2 from the germline V gene are SGHTA and FQGNSA. This CDR3 contains 11 residues. CDR3 amino acids: CASGDFYEQYF. In DNA form, the CDR3 reads TGTGCCAGCGGTGACTTCTACGAGCAGTACTTC.

This clonotype was counted many times. V gene TRBV10-3 combines with J gene TRBJ2-5; 7 nucleotides match TRBD2. Trimming took 4 bases from V and 3 from J; bases not matched to a gene: 5. The CDR3 sequence is 14 residues long. CDR1 and CDR2 from the germline V gene are ENHRY and SYGVKD. In nucleotides, the CDR3 is TGTGCCATCAGTGGGGGAGCGGGGAAAGAGACCCAGTACTTC. Its protein is CAISGGAGKETQYF.

This clonotype has ten or more counts. The J gene is TRBJ2-2, the V gene TRBV2; D might be TRBD1 (5 bases). Germline CDR1 SNHLY, CDR2 FYNNEI. The V end was cut by 10 bases, the J end by 5 bases, with 14 bases between. The CDR3 is 13 amino acids. The CDR3 bases are TGTGCCACCGACAGTCCGCGGACCGGGGAGCTGTTTTTT. Amino acids: CATDSPRTGELFF.

This clonotype was found many times. The chain recombines TRBV20-1 with TRBJ1-5; possible D gene TRBD1, 5 bases. Germline V gives CDR1 DFQATT, CDR2 SNEGSKA (reference sequence). The CDR3 covers 15 residues. V was trimmed by 0 bases and J by 6 bases, leaving 15 bases between them. The CDR3: CSARDPGGMSQPQHF. Here the CDR3 DNA reads TGCAGTGCTAGAGACCCGGGGGGGATGAGTCAGCCCCAGCATTTT.

This clonotype was counted only a few times. A much bigger clone sits one base away, suggesting this may be a read error. The rearrangement links TRBV10-3 to TRBJ1-6; no definite D call. Germline values: CDR1 ENHRY, CDR2 SYGVKD. The CDR3 runs to 13 residues. The CDR3 DNA reads TGTGCCTCCCGAAGAGATATGAATTCACTCCTCCACTTT. This gives the protein CASRRDMNSLLHF.

This clonotype appeared many times. The chain combines TRBV7-9 with TRBJ2-5; no definite D call. This CDR3 has 14 amino acids. The germline CDR1 and CDR2 sequences are SEHNR and FQNEAQ (reference sequence). Trimming took off 5 bases at V and 4 bases at J, with 14 bases between the two ends. The CDR3 bases are TGTGCCAGCAGCGAAGCTCCCCCCCTAGAGACCCAGTACTTC. As protein: CASSEAPPLETQYF. Complete variable domain (other parts from reference TRBV7-9 and TRBJ2-5): DTGVSQNPRHKITKRGQNVTFRCDPISEHNRLYWYRQTLGQGPEFLTYFQNEAQLEKSRLLSDRFSAERPKGSFSTLEIQRTEQGDSAMYLCASSEAPPLETQYFGPGTRLLVL.

This clonotype was seen once. V is TRBV19 and J is TRBJ2-7; no clear D. This CDR3 contains 15 residues. Per the germline V gene, CDR1 is LNHDA and CDR2 is SQIVND (reference sequence). V was shortened by 5 bases and J by 0 bases, with 14 bases between the two germline ends. The CDR3 DNA reads TGTGCCAGTAGTGCTGGAACTATGAGCTCCTACGAGCAGTACTTC. As protein: CASSAGTMSSYEQYF.

This clonotype came up once. This chain joins TRBV5-1 and TRBJ2-7, with unresolved D. V was shortened by 4 bases and J by 5 bases, with 10 bases between the two germline ends. CDR1 is SGHRS, CDR2 YFSETQ, per germline. The CDR3 runs 12 residues. DNA of the CDR3: TGCGCCAGCAGCGCCACAAGACACGAGCAGTACTTC. This gives the protein CASSATRHEQYF. The full variable domain, its missing parts supplied by reference TRBV5-1 and TRBJ2-7, is KAGVTQTPRYLIKTRGQQVTLSCSPISGHRSVSWYQQTPGQGLQFLFEYFSETQRNKGNFPGRFSGRQFSNSRSEMNVSTLELGDSALYLCASSATRHEQYFGPGTRLTVT.

This clonotype was detected ten times or more. The chain has TRBV7-2 and TRBJ2-7; 11 bases align to TRBD1. Trimming cost V 6 bases and J 1 base; bases outside gene matches: 2. CDR3 length: 14 amino acids. The germline V gene encodes CDR1 SGHTA and CDR2 FQGNSA. The CDR3 DNA reads TGTGCCAGCAGACGGGACAGGGGGTCCTACGAGCAGTACTTC. This gives the protein CASRRDRGSYEQYF.

The sample holds many counts of this clonotype. The chain joins TRBV7-3 to TRBJ2-7; D is perhaps TRBD1 (6 bases). CDR1 and CDR2 from the germline V gene are SGHTA and FQGTGA. With 2 bases removed from V and 5 bases from J, the gap between germline ends came to 10 bases. CDR3 size: 13 residues. CDR3 region: CASSLARGDEQYF. The CDR3, as DNA: TGTGCCAGCAGCTTAGCCAGGGGAGACGAGCAGTACTTC.

The table lists this clonotype with many counts. This chain joins TRBV29-1 and TRBJ1-1; 7 nucleotides agree with TRBD1. This CDR3 has 13 residues. Trimming cost V 7 bases and J 1 base; bases outside gene matches: 6. The germline V gene has CDR1 SQVTM and CDR2 ANQGSEA. Here the CDR3 reads CSGGTAGNTEAFF. The CDR3 bases are TGCAGCGGCGGGACAGCGGGGAACACTGAAGCTTTCTTT.

In its sample, this clonotype was seen a few times. The chain has TRBV20-1 and TRBJ2-2, with D perhaps matching TRBD2 (5 bases). The germline V gene has CDR1 DFQATT and CDR2 SNEGSKA (reference sequence). The CDR3 runs to 14 residues. Trimming shortened V by 0 bases and J by 7 bases, and 12 bases separated the two germline ends. CDR3 DNA: TGCAGTGCTAGAGAAGACACGGGGTTCGGGGAGCTGTTTTTT. Its translation: CSAREDTGFGELFF.

This clonotype occurred many times. This CDR3 reads CASSYGTSGEETQYF. The DNA for the CDR3 is TGTGCCAGCAGTTATGGGACTAGCGGGGAAGAGACCCAGTACTTC. The chain employs TRBV13 and TRBJ2-5, with 13 bases fitting TRBD2. J lost 3 bases, V lost 6 bases, and 4 bases had no gene match. Germline-derived CDR1 and CDR2 are PRHDT and FYEKMQ (reference sequence). The CDR3 is made up of 15 amino acids.

The chain couples TRBV19 to TRBJ1-1; 8 bases are a match to TRBD1. The CDR3 extends over 17 amino acids. CDR1 is LNHDA, CDR2 SQIVND, per germline (reference sequence). V was pared by 5 bases and J by 2 bases, with 13 bases of the junction left unmatched. This CDR3 reads CASSPSSGTGVNTEAFF. In DNA form, the CDR3 reads TGTGCCAGTAGTCCGTCGTCCGGGACAGGAGTAAACACTGAAGCTTTCTTT.

This clonotype was seen many times. The chain recombines TRBV5-1 with TRBJ1-6; D is possibly TRBD1 (5 bases). Between the trimmed V and J ends, which lost 4 bases and 5 bases, there was a span of 13 bases. There are 15 residues in the CDR3. The germline CDR1 and CDR2 sequences are SGHRS and YFSETQ. The CDR3 reads CASSTMTEDNSPLHF. CDR3 in DNA: TGCGCCAGCAGCACCATGACAGAGGATAATTCACCCCTCCACTTT.

This clonotype was recorded many times. DNA of the CDR3: TGCAGTGCTATTGTCATAGAAGCCAAAAACATTCAGTACTTC. Encoded protein: CSAIVIEAKNIQYF. V usage is TRBV20-1 and J usage is TRBJ2-4; D unresolved. This CDR3 has 14 amino acids. Germline V lookup: CDR1 DFQATT, CDR2 SNEGSKA (reference sequence). V lost 4 bases and J lost 0, with 10 bases in between.

This clonotype was counted ten times or more. The rearrangement uses TRBV6-1 and TRBJ2-7; D might be TRBD1 (6 bases). V was shortened by 5 bases and J by 2 bases, with 10 bases between the two germline ends. CDR1 is MNHNS and CDR2 is SASEGT in the germline V gene. The CDR3 is made up of 13 amino acids. CDR3 sequence reads: CASSTDRTYEQYF. The CDR3 DNA is TGTGCCAGCAGTACGGACAGAACCTACGAGCAGTACTTC.

This clonotype was observed a few times. The chain uses TRBV20-1 and TRBJ2-2; D is perhaps TRBD1 (6 bases). The CDR3 runs to 15 residues. Germline values: CDR1 DFQATT, CDR2 SNEGSKA (reference sequence). V dropped 0 bases and J dropped 4 bases, with 12 bases sitting between them. The CDR3 DNA sequence: TGCAGTGCTAGAGATCCCGCAGGGGTCACCGGGGAGCTGTTTTTT. The encoded protein is CSARDPAGVTGELFF.

This clonotype was counted many times. This chain uses TRBV6-1 with TRBJ1-5; possibly TRBD1 for D (5 bases). The CDR3 has 15 residues. The germline V gene encodes CDR1 MNHNS and CDR2 SASEGT. V shed 5 bases and J shed 0 bases, with 11 bases lying between them. The CDR3 sequence is CASSRPGGSNQPQHF. The CDR3 nucleotides are TGTGCCAGCAGTCGCCCCGGGGGTAGCAATCAGCCCCAGCATTTT.